The 23 T cell receptor beta chains listed next were all sequenced from one sample in a study of blood T cell repertoires in COVID-19. Libraries were prepared by immunoSEQ multiplex PCR; TCRdb keeps only in-frame clonotypes and omits some of them. Of a few hundred thousand clones listed, about 88% are singletons. The specimen sequenced was peripheral blood. The receptors were sampled from a man younger than 30 with active or convalescent COVID-19.

The chain links TRBV15 to TRBJ2-7, with 10 bases aligning to TRBD1. The germline V gene has CDR1 LNHNV and CDR2 YYDKDF (reference sequence). CDR3 length: 14 residues. Losses at the gene ends were 3 bases for V and 3 bases for J; bases not matched to a gene: 2. CDR3 residues: CATSRDRGNYEQYF. Written as DNA, the CDR3 is TGTGCCACCAGCAGGGACAGGGGGAACTACGAGCAGTACTTC.

The chain uses TRBV4-2 and TRBJ2-3; a possible D gene is TRBD2 (6 bases). The CDR3 extends over 15 amino acids. Germline V gene data show CDR1 as LGHNA and CDR2 as YNFKEQ. The V and J ends lost 0 bases and 4 bases respectively, with 11 bases between them. CDR3 protein: CASSQDTWRADTQYF. The CDR3 nucleotides are TGTGCCAGCAGCCAAGATACTTGGAGGGCAGATACGCAGTATTTT.

V and J are TRBV6-2 or TRBV6-3 and TRBJ2-5; 15 bases align to TRBD2. Germline V lookup: CDR1 MNHEY, CDR2 SVGEGT. Unmatched junction bases numbered 14, after V lost 1 base and J lost 8 bases. This CDR3 has 19 residues. CDR3: CASSYLPGLAGGPYGTQYF. The CDR3 coding sequence is TGTGCCAGCAGTTACTTGCCTGGACTAGCGGGAGGGCCCTACGGAACCCAGTACTTC.

The chain couples TRBV5-4 to TRBJ2-3, with 7 bases fitting TRBD2. This CDR3 region has 15 residues. V was clipped by 0 bases and J by 2 bases; unmatched bases: 3. Germline V gene sequence: CDR1 SGHNT, CDR2 YYREEE (reference sequence). Here the CDR3 DNA reads TGTGCCAGCAGCTTGGTGCAGCGGGACACAGATACGCAGTATTTT. It codes for CASSLVQRDTDTQYF.

The V and J genes are TRBV7-6 and TRBJ2-3, with TRBD2 matching over 8 bases. The trim removed 5 bases at V and 5 bases at J, leaving 15 bases unmatched. CDR1 is SGHVS, CDR2 FNYEAQ, per germline. The CDR3 consists of 17 residues. The CDR3 loop reads CASSRLFGGAGRDTQYF. The CDR3 coding sequence is TGTGCCAGCAGCCGACTTTTCGGGGGGGCGGGAAGAGATACGCAGTATTTT.

The chain recombines TRBV9 with TRBJ2-3; D is perhaps TRBD2 (6 bases). Trimming shortened V by 1 base and J by 2 bases, and 11 bases separated the two germline ends. CDR3 length equals 15 residues. Germline V gives CDR1 SGDLS, CDR2 YYNGEE. CDR3 DNA sequence: TGTGCCAGCAGCGTAACAGGAGGGTTCACAGATACGCAGTATTTT. This gives the protein CASSVTGGFTDTQYF.

The rearrangement uses TRBV4-3 and TRBJ2-2, with 9 nucleotides matching TRBD2. CDR3 length equals 18 residues. Germline lookup yields CDR1 LGHNA and CDR2 YSLEER. The J segment lost 5 bases and the V segment lost 4 bases, leaving 14 bases of the junction unmatched. CDR3 amino acids: CASSPRSPQSGRTGELFF. The CDR3 nucleotides read TGCGCCAGCAGCCCAAGGAGTCCCCAGAGCGGGAGGACCGGGGAGCTGTTTTTT.

V gene TRBV6-5 combines with J gene TRBJ2-3, with a tentative D call TRBD2 (5 bases). Trimming removed 0 bases at V and 6 bases at J, with 10 bases between. The CDR3 runs 14 residues. Per the germline V gene, CDR1 is MNHEY and CDR2 is SVGAGI. The CDR3 nucleotides are TGTGCCAGCAGTTACTCGTCGGGATGGGATACGCAGTATTTT. Protein sequence: CASSYSSGWDTQYF.

The chain recombines TRBV7-9 with TRBJ1-5; D perhaps matches TRBD1 (5 bases). The CDR3 consists of 16 residues. The V gene's germline CDR1 is SEHNR and CDR2 FQNEAQ (reference sequence). Trimming removed 5 bases at V and 2 bases at J, with 16 bases between. The CDR3 sequence: CASSEDIPRGNQPQHF. The CDR3 nucleotides are TGTGCCAGCAGCGAGGACATTCCCAGGGGCAATCAGCCCCAGCATTTT.

This chain links TRBV3-1 (or the pseudogene TRBV3-2) with TRBJ1-2; a possible D gene is TRBD1 (5 bases). V was trimmed by 0 bases and J by 4 bases, leaving 9 bases between them. This CDR3 is built from 14 residues. Germline-derived CDR1 and CDR2 are LGHDT and YNNKEL (reference sequence). The CDR3 region is CASSQDWGGYGYTF. The DNA for the CDR3 is TGTGCCAGCAGCCAAGACTGGGGGGGCTATGGCTACACCTTC.

The V and J genes are TRBV6-2 or TRBV6-3 and TRBJ1-3; a possible D gene is TRBD1 (5 bases). Per the germline V gene, CDR1 is MNHEY and CDR2 is SVGEGT. Trimming took 4 bases from V and 0 from J, leaving 16 bases between them. The CDR3 has 17 amino acids. CDR3 nucleotide sequence: TGTGCCAGCAGTTCCTTCTTGACAGACAACTCTGGAAACACCATATATTTT. Its translation is CASSSFLTDNSGNTIYF.

The chain combines TRBV5-1 with TRBJ2-3; D gene unclear. CDR1 and CDR2 from the germline V gene are SGHRS and YFSETQ. The germline V and J ends were trimmed by 1 base and 0 bases, with 9 bases remaining between them. The CDR3 has 15 residues. CDR3 DNA: TGCGCCAGCAGCTTGAATATCTTTAGCACAGATACGCAGTATTTT. This encodes CASSLNIFSTDTQYF. Together with reference TRBV5-1 and TRBJ2-3, the CDR3 gives the full variable domain: KAGVTQTPRYLIKTRGQQVTLSCSPISGHRSVSWYQQTPGQGLQFLFEYFSETQRNKGNFPGRFSGRQFSNSRSEMNVSTLELGDSALYLCASSLNIFSTDTQYFGPGTRLTVL.

Turning to this clone: Other DNA sequences in the same sample also yield this CDR3. The chain employs TRBV6-5 and TRBJ1-1; 8 nucleotides align to TRBD1. V lost 0 bases to trimming and J lost 4 bases; unmatched junction nucleotides: 1. The CDR3 length is 14 residues. Per germline, CDR1 MNHEY and CDR2 SVGAGI. The CDR3 here is CASSYSTGGTEAFF. CDR3 nucleotide sequence: TGTGCCAGCAGTTACTCCACAGGGGGCACTGAAGCTTTCTTT.

This clone came up once. This chain's CDR3 is CASSLRGVVGNTEAFF. As DNA, the CDR3 is TGTGCCAGCAGCTTGCGGGGTGTGGTCGGGAACACTGAAGCTTTCTTT. The V call is TRBV27, the J call TRBJ1-1, with unresolved D. The CDR3 has 16 residues. The ends were cut back, 6 bases at V and 1 base at J, with 18 bases in the middle. The germline CDR1 and CDR2 sequences are MNHEY and SMNVEV (reference sequence).

On this clone itself: The junction differs from germline at one of its ends, possibly a read error. The chain is built from TRBV7-9 and TRBJ2-6; D not resolved. The length of the CDR3 is 8 residues. CDR1 is SEHNR, CDR2 FQNEAQ, per germline (reference sequence). This CDR3 reads CASSLYIF. CDR3 in DNA: TGTGCCAGCAGCCTCTATATATTC.

The J gene is TRBJ1-2, the V gene TRBV4-2; D remains unclear. Germline V lookup: CDR1 LGHNA, CDR2 YNFKEQ. The CDR3 has 14 residues. The V end was cut by 0 bases, the J end by 8 bases, with 13 bases between. The DNA for the CDR3 is TGTGCCAGCAGCCAAGATTTGGGAGAGAGAGGCTACACCTTC. The encoded protein is CASSQDLGERGYTF.

The J gene is TRBJ2-3, the V gene TRBV7-2, with 13 bases lining up with TRBD2. The V gene end was trimmed by 8 bases and the J gene end by 1 base; junction bases not matched to a gene: 15. Germline V gene lookup returns CDR1 SGHTA and CDR2 FQGNSA. CDR3 length: 19 amino acids. CDR3 coding DNA: TGTGCCAGCTCACTACTAGCGGGGGGGCCTTTAAGTGGCACAGATACGCAGTATTTT. Translation gives CASSLLAGGPLSGTDTQYF.

The chain joins TRBV24-1 to TRBJ2-7, with D perhaps matching TRBD1 (5 bases). Germline lookup yields CDR1 KGHDR and CDR2 SFDVKD. The V end lost 5 bases, the J end lost 6 bases, and 10 bases lay between the germline ends. The CDR3 length is 12 residues. In DNA form, the CDR3 reads TGTGCCACCAGTGTAGGGGATGGCGAGCAGTACTTC. Residues: CATSVGDGEQYF.

V gene TRBV11-2 combines with J gene TRBJ1-3; 10 nucleotides agree with TRBD1. Trimming cost V 4 bases and J 2 bases; bases outside gene matches: 14. The V gene's germline CDR1 is SGHAT and CDR2 FQNNGV. The CDR3 runs to 19 residues. In DNA form, the CDR3 reads TGTGCCAGCAGCTCGAACTCAGGCACCGGACAGGGGGCTGGAAACACCATATATTTT. This gives the protein CASSSNSGTGQGAGNTIYF.

This clone appeared a single time. The rearrangement joins TRBV28 to TRBJ1-6; D unresolved. The CDR3 runs to 14 residues. Germline V lookup: CDR1 MDHEN, CDR2 SYDVKM. Trimming removed 6 bases from V and 0 bases from J, with 6 bases in between. The CDR3 coding sequence is TGTGCCAGCAGCTCCCCCTCCTATAATTCACCCCTCCACTTT. This encodes CASSSPSYNSPLHF.

The rearrangement uses TRBV9 and TRBJ2-1, with 10 bases matching TRBD1. The junction had 10 bases not matched to a gene; V was cut back by 4 bases and J by 6 bases. The germline V gene encodes CDR1 SGDLS and CDR2 YYNGEE. The CDR3 has 16 residues. The CDR3 coding sequence is TGTGCCAGCAGCTCGACGACAGGGGGCGGCCTCAATGAGCAGTTCTTC. Its translation: CASSSTTGGGLNEQFF. The full variable domain, its missing parts supplied by reference TRBV9 and TRBJ2-1, is DSGVTQTPKHLITATGQRVTLRCSPRSGDLSVYWYQQSLDQGLQFLIQYYNGEERAKGNILERFSAQQFPDLHSELNLSSLELGDSALYFCASSSTTGGGLNEQFFGPGTRLTVL.

The chain carries TRBV27 and TRBJ2-5; TRBD2 is a possible D gene (5 bases). The CDR3 runs 12 residues. With 8 bases removed from V and 4 bases from J, the gap between germline ends came to 11 bases. The germline gives CDR1 MNHEY, CDR2 SMNVEV (reference sequence). In DNA form, the CDR3 reads TGTGCCAGCGGGTCGGGGTCAGAGACCCAGTACTTC. This gives the protein CASGSGSETQYF.

This clone was seen only once. The chain couples TRBV6-5 to TRBJ1-4; no reliable D call. V was cut by 6 bases and J by 8 bases, with 19 bases left in between. The CDR3 runs 15 residues. The V gene's germline CDR1 is MNHEY and CDR2 SVGAGI. CDR3 nucleotides: TGTGCCAGCAGCCTACCGGGTGGGTCCGAAGAAAAACTGTTTTTT. This codes for CASSLPGGSEEKLFF.